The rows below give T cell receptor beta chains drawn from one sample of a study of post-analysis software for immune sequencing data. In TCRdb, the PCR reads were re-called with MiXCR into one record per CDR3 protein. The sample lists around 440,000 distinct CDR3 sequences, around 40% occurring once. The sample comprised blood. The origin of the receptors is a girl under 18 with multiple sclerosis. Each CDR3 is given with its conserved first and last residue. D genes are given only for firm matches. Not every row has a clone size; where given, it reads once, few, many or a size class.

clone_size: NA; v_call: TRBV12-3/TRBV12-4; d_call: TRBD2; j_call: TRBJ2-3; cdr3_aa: CASSPSAGTITDTQYF; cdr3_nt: TGTGCCAGCAGTCCCAGCGCCGGGACTATAACAGATACGCAGTATTTT
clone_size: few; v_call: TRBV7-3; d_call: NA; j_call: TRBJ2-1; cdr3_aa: CASSLRREGILDEQFF; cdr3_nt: TGTGCCAGCAGCTTAAGGCGGGAAGGGATTTTGGATGAGCAGTTCTTC
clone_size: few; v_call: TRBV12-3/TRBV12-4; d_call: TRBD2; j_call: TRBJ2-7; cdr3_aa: CASSTGTSGPSYEQYF; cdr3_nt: TGTGCCAGCAGTACCGGGACTAGCGGGCCTTCCTACGAGCAGTACTTC
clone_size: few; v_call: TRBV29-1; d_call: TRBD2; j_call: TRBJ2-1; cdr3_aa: CSVGGGRAENEQFF; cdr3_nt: TGCAGCGTTGGCGGCGGGAGGGCCGAGAATGAGCAGTTCTTC
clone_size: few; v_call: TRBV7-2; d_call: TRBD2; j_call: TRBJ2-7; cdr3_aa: CASSYTGGTAYEQYF; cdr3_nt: TGTGCCAGCAGCTACACGGGAGGTACAGCCTACGAGCAGTACTTC
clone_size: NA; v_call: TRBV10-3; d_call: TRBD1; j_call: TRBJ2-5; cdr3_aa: CAISGPTGEAETQYF; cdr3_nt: TGTGCCATCAGTGGCCCGACAGGGGAGGCAGAGACCCAGTACTTC
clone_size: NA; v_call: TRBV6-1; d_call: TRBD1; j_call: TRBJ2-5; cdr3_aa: CASSRRQGFQETQYF; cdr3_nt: TGTGCCAGCAGTCGTCGACAGGGGTTCCAAGAGACCCAGTACTTC
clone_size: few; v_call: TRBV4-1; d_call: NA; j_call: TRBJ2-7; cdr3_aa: CASSQEVGTSYEQYF; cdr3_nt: TGCGCCAGCAGCCAAGAGGTTGGGACCTCCTACGAGCAGTACTTC
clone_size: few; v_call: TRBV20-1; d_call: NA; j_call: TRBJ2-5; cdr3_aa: CSATLRDPQETQYF; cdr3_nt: TGCAGTGCTACTCTCCGGGACCCTCAAGAGACCCAGTACTTC
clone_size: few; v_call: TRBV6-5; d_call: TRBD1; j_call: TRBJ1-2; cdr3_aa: CASRQGRIIGYTF; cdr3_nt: TGTGCCAGCAGACAGGGGCGGATTATTGGCTACACCTTC
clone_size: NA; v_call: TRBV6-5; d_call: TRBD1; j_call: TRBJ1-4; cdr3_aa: CASRPYRGHISEKLFF; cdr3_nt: TGTGCCAGCAGACCTTACAGGGGGCACATAAGTGAAAAACTGTTTTTT
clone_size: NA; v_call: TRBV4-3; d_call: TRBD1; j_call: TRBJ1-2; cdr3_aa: CASSSGQGYRNGYTF; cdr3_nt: TGCGCCAGCAGCTCGGGACAGGGGTATAGGAATGGCTACACCTTC
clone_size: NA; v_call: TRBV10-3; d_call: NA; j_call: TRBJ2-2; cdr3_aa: CAISSANTGELFF; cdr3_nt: TGTGCCATCAGCTCAGCTAACACCGGGGAGCTGTTTTTT
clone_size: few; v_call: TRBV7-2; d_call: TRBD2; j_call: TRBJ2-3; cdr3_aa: CASSQILAGDRLTQYF; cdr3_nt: TGTGCCAGCAGCCAAATTCTAGCGGGAGACCGCCTTACGCAGTATTTT